This TCR beta chain derives from a study of molecular identifiers for immune sequencing clone quantification. As to this clonotype: At one end, the junction sequence differs from germline, possibly due to a read error.

TCRdb re-analysed the PCR reads in MiXCR, keeping a single row per CDR3 protein. The sample carries hundreds of thousands of distinct CDR3 sequences, about 25% recorded once. Naive CD8 T cell sorting was performed on the CD8+CD4-CCR7+CD45RA+ phenotype. The sequence came from a human donor in good health. Some libraries in this study had Jurkat cell RNA spiked in. The source material was naive CD8+ T cells from blood, with Jurkat cell RNA spiked in. Regarding subset: FACS-sorted CD8+CD4-CCR7+CD45RA+ naive T cells.

The CDR3 reads CASSQDELASYNEQFF. The CDR3 coding sequence is TGCGCCAGCAGCCAAGATGAGCTAGCGAGCTACAACGAGCAGTTCTTC. V gene TRBV4-3 combines with J gene TRBJ2-1; D may be TRBD2 (6 bases). Germline V gene sequence: CDR1 LGHNA, CDR2 YSLEER. CDR3 size: 16 residues.